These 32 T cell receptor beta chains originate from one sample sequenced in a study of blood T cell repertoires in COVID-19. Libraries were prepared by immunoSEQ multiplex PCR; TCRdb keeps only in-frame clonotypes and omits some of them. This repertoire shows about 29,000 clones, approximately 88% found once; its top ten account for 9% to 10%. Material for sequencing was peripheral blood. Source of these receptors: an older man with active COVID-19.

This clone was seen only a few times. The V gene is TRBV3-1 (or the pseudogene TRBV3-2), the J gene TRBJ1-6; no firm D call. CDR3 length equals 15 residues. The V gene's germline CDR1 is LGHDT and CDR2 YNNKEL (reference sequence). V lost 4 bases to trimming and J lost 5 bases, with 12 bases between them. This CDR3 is CASSPSPNNNSPLHF. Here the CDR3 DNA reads TGTGCCAGCAGCCCGAGTCCGAATAATAATTCACCCCTCCACTTT.

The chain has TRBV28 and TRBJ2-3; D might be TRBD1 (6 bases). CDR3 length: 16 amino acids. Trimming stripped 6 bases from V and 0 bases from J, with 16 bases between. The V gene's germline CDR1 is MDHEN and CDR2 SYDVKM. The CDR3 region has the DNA TGTGCCAGCAGCCAAAACAGGGTTTCTAGCACAGATACGCAGTATTTT. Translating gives CASSQNRVSSTDTQYF.

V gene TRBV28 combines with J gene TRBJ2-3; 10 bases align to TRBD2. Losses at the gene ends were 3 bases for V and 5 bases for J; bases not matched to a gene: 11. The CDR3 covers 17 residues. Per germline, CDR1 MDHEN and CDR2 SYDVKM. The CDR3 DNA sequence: TGTGCCAGCAGTTTCGTTTTCCTAGCGGGGGTGGTAGATACGCAGTATTTT. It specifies CASSFVFLAGVVDTQYF.

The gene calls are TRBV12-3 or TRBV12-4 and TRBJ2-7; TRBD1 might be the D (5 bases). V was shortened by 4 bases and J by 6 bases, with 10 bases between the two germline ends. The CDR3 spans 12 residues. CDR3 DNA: TGTGCCAGCAGTTCCCAGGGATTCGAGCAGTACTTC. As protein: CASSSQGFEQYF.

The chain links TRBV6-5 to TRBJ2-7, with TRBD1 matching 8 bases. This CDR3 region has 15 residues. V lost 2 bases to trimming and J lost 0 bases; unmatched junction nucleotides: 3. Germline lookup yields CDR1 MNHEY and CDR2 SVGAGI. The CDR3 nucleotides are TGTGCCAGCAGTTACGGGACAGGACTCTCCTACGAGCAGTACTTC. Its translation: CASSYGTGLSYEQYF.

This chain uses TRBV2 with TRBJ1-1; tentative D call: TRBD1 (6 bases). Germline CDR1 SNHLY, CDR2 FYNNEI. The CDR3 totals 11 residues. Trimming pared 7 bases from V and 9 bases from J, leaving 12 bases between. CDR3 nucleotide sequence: TGTGCCAGCATACGAACAGGGAAAGCTTTCTTT. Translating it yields CASIRTGKAFF.

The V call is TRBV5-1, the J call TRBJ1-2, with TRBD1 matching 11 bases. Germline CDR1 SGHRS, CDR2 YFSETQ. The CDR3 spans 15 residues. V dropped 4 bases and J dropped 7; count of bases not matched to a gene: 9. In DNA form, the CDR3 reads TGCGCCAGCAGCCGGGGACAGGGGGGTGAGAGTGGCTACACCTTC. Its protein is CASSRGQGGESGYTF.

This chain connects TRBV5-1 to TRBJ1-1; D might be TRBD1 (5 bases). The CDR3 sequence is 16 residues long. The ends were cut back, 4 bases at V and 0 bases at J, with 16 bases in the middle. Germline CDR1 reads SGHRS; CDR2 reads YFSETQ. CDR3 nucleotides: TGCGCCAGCAGCCTGCAGGGAATGGGCATGAACACTGAAGCTTTCTTT. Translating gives CASSLQGMGMNTEAFF.

CDR3 in amino acids: CATWEGDDTGELFF. The CDR3 DNA reads TGTGCCACTTGGGAGGGGGACGACACCGGGGAGCTGTTTTTT. This rearrangement joins TRBV10-3 to TRBJ2-2, with TRBD2 as a possible D gene (7 bases). The CDR3 contains 14 residues. The V and J ends lost 10 bases and 3 bases respectively, with 15 bases between them. CDR1 is ENHRY, CDR2 SYGVKD, per germline.

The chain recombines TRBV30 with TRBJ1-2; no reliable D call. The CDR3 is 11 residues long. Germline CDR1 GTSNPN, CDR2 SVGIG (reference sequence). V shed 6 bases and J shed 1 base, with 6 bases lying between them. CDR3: CACTVNYGYTF. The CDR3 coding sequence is TGTGCCTGCACAGTTAACTATGGCTACACCTTC.

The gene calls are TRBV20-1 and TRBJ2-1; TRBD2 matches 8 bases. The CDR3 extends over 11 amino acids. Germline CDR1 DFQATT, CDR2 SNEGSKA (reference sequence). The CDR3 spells CRSTSGHEQFF. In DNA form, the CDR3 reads TGCAGGTCCACTAGCGGCCATGAGCAGTTCTTC.

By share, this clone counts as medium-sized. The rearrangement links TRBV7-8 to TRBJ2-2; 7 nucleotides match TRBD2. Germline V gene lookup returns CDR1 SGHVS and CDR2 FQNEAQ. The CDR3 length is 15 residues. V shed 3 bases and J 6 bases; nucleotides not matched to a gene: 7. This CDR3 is CASSFLLAGAGELFF. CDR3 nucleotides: TGTGCCAGCAGCTTTCTATTAGCGGGTGCCGGGGAGCTGTTTTTT.

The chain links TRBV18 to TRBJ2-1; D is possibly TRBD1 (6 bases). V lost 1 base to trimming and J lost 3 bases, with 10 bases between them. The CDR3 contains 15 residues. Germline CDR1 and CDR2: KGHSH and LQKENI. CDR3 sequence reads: CASSPRDKGYNEQFF. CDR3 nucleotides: TGTGCCAGCTCACCACGGGACAAGGGCTACAATGAGCAGTTCTTC. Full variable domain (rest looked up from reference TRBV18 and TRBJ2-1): NAGVMQNPRHLVRRRGQEARLRCSPMKGHSHVYWYRQLPEEGLKFMVYLQKENIIDESGMPKERFSAEFPKEGPSILRIQQVVRGDSAAYFCASSPRDKGYNEQFFGPGTRLTVL.

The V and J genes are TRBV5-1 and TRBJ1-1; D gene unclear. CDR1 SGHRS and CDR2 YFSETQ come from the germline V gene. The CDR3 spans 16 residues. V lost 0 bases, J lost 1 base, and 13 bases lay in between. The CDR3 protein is CASSLVVGVRNTEAFF. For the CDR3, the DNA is TGCGCCAGCAGCTTGGTGGTCGGGGTACGGAACACTGAAGCTTTCTTT. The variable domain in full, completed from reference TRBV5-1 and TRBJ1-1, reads KAGVTQTPRYLIKTRGQQVTLSCSPISGHRSVSWYQQTPGQGLQFLFEYFSETQRNKGNFPGRFSGRQFSNSRSEMNVSTLELGDSALYLCASSLVVGVRNTEAFFGQGTRLTVV.

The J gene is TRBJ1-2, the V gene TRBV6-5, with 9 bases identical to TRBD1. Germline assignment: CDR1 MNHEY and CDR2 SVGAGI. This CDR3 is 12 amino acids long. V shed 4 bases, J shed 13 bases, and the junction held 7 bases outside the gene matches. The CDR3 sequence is CASSSGTGSSTF. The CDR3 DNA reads TGTGCCAGCAGTTCCGGGACAGGGTCGTCCACCTTC.

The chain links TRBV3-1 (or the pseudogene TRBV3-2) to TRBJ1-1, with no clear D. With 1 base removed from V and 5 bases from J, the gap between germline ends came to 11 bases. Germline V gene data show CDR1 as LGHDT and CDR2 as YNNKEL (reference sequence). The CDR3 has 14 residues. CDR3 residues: CASSQGGPGTEAFF. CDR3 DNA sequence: TGTGCCAGCAGCCAAGGTGGTCCGGGGACTGAAGCTTTCTTT.

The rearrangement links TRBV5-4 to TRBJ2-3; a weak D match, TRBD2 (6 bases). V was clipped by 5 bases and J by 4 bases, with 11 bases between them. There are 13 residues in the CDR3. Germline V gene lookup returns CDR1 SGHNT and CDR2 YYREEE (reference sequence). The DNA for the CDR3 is TGTGCCAGCAGGCGGGACCAGGCAGATACGCAGTATTTT. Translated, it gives CASRRDQADTQYF.

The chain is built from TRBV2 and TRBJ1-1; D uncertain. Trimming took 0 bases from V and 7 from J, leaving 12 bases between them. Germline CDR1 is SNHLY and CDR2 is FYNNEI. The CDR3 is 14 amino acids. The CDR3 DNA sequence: TGTGCCAGCAGTGAAGCGTTTGGGCCCGGTGAAGCTTTCTTT. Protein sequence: CASSEAFGPGEAFF.

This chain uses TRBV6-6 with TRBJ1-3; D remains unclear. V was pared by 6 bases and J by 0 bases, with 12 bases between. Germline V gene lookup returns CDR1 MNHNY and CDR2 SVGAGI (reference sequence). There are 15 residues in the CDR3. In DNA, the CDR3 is TGTGCCAGCAGCCACAGCAACCTCTCTGGAAACACCATATATTTT. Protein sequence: CASSHSNLSGNTIYF.

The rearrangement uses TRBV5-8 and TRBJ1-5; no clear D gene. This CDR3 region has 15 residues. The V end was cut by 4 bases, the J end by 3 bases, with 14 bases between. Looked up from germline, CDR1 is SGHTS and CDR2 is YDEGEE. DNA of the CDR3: TGTGCCAGCAGCGATAGGCAGGCCATCAATCAGCCCCAGCATTTT. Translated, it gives CASSDRQAINQPQHF. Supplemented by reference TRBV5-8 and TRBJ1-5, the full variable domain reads EAGVTQSPTHLIKTRGQQATLRCSPISGHTSVYWYQQALGLGLQFLLWYDEGEERNRGNFPPRFSGRQFPNYSSELNVNALELEDSALYLCASSDRQAINQPQHFGDGTRLSIL.

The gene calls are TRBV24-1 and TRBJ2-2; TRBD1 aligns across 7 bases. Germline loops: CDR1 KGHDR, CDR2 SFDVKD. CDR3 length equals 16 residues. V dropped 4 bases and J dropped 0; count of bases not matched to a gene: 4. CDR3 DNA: TGTGCCACCAGTGACACCGGGACAGCGAACACCGGGGAGCTGTTTTTT. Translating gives CATSDTGTANTGELFF.

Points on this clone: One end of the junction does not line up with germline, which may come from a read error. CDR3 sequence: CASTLLRQGNTEAFF. The CDR3 DNA reads as TGTGCCAGCACCTTATTGCGTCAGGGGAACACTGAAGCTTTCTTT. The V gene is TRBV11-2, the J gene TRBJ1-1; the D gene is possibly TRBD1 (5 bases). The CDR3 is made up of 15 amino acids. Germline loops: CDR1 SGHAT, CDR2 FQNNGV.

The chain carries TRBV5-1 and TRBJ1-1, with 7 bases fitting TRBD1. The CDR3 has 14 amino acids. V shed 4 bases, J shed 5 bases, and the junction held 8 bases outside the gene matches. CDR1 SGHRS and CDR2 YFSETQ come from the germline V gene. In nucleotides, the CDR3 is TGCGCCAGCAGCGGGCCAGGGGGAGTGACTGAAGCTTTCTTT. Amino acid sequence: CASSGPGGVTEAFF.

The DNA for the CDR3 is TGTGCCAGCAGTGAGTCCACAGGGGGGATCTATGGCTACACCTTC. This sequence encodes CASSESTGGIYGYTF. The chain has TRBV25-1 and TRBJ1-2; 8 nucleotides agree with TRBD1. This CDR3 comprises 15 residues. J gave up 4 bases and V 3 bases, and 7 bases lay outside the gene matches. Per the germline V gene, CDR1 is MGHDK and CDR2 is SYGVNS.

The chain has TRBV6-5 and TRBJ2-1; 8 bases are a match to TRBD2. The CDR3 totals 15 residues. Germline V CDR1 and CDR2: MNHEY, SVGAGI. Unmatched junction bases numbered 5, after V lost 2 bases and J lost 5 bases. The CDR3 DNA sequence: TGTGCCAGCAGTTACGGGACTAGTGTGAACAATGAGCAGTTCTTC. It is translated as CASSYGTSVNNEQFF.

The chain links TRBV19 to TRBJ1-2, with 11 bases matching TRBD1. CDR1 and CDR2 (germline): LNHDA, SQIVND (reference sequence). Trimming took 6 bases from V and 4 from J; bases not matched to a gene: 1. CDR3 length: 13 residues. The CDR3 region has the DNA TGTGCCAGTAGGGGGACAGGGGGCTATGGCTACACCTTC. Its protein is CASRGTGGYGYTF.

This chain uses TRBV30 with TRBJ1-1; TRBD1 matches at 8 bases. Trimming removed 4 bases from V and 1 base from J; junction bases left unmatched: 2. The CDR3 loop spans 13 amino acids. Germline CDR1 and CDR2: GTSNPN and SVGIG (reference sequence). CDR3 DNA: TGTGCCTGGACGGGACAGGAGAACACTGAAGCTTTCTTT. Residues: CAWTGQENTEAFF. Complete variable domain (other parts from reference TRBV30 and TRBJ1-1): SQTIHQWPATLVQPVGSPLSLECTVEGTSNPNLYWYRQAAGRGLQLLFYSVGIGQISSEVPQNLSASRPQDRQFILSSKKLLLSDSGFYLCAWTGQENTEAFFGQGTRLTVV.

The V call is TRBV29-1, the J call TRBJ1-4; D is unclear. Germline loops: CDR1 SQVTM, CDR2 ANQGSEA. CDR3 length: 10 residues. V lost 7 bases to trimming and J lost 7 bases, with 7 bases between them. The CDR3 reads CSAGVEKLFF. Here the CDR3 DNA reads TGCAGCGCCGGAGTTGAAAAACTGTTTTTT.

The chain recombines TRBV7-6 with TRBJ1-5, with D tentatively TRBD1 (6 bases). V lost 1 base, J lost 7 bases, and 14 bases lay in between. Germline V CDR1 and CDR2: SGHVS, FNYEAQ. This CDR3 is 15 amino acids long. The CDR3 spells CASSLDRASGQPQHF. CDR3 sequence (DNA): TGTGCCAGCAGCTTAGACAGGGCGAGCGGACAGCCCCAGCATTTT.

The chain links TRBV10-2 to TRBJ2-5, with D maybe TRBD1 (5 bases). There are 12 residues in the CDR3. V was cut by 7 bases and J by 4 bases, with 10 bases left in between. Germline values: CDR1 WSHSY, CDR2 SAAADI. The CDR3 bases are TGCGCCAGCAAGGAAGGGGTAGAGACCCAGTACTTC. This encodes CASKEGVETQYF.

This CDR3 reads CASSATGLATNEQFF. In nucleotides, the CDR3 is TGTGCCAGCAGCGCAACGGGACTAGCGACCAATGAGCAGTTCTTC. The chain recombines TRBV7-8 with TRBJ2-1, with 10 bases aligning to TRBD2. Germline V gives CDR1 SGHVS, CDR2 FQNEAQ. The trim removed 5 bases at V and 6 bases at J, leaving 7 bases unmatched. This CDR3 has 15 amino acids.

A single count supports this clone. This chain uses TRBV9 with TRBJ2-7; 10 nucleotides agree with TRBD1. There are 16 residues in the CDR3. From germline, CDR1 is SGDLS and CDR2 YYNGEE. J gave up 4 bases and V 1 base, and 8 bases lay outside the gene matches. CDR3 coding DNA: TGTGCCAGCAGCGTAAGTACGGGACAGGGGATTTACGAGCAGTACTTC. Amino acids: CASSVSTGQGIYEQYF. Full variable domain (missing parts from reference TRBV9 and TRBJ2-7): DSGVTQTPKHLITATGQRVTLRCSPRSGDLSVYWYQQSLDQGLQFLIQYYNGEERAKGNILERFSAQQFPDLHSELNLSSLELGDSALYFCASSVSTGQGIYEQYFGPGTRLTVT.